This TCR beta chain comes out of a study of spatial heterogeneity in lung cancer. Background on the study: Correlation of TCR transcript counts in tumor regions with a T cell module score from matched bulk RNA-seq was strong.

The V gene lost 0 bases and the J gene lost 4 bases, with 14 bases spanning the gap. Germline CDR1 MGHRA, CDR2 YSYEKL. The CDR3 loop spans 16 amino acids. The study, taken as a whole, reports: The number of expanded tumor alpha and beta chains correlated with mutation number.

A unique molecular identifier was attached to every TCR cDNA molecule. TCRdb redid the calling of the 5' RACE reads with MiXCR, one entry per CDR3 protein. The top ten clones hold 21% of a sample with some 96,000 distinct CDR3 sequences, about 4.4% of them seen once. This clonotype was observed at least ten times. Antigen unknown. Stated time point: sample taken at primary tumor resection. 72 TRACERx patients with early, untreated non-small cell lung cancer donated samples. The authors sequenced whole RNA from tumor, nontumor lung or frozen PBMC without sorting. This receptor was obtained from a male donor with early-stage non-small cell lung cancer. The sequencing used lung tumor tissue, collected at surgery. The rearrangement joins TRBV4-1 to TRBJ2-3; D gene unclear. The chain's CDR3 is CASSQDLQRPPDTQYF. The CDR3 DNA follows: TGCGCCAGCAGCCAAGACCTCCAGAGGCCCCCAGATACGCAGTATTTT.